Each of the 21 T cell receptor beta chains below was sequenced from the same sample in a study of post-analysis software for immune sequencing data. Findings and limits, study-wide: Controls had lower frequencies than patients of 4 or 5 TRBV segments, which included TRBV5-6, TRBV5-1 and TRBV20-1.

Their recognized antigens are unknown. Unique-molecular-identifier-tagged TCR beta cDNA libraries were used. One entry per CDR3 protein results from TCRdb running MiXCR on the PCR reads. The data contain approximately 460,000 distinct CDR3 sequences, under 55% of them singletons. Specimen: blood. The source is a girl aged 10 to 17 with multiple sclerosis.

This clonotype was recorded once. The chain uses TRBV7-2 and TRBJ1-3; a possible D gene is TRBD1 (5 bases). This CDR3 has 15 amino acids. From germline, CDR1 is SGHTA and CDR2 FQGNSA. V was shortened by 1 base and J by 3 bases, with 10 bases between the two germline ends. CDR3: CASSLEKGRGNTIYF. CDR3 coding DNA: TGTGCCAGCAGCTTAGAAAAGGGACGTGGAAACACCATATATTTT.

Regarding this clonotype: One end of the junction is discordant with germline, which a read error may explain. CDR3 sequence: CASLTGNEDTRYF. In nucleotides, the CDR3 is TGTGCCAGCCTAACAGGGAACGAAGATACGCGGTATTTT. The chain joins TRBV7-8 to TRBJ2-3; tentatively, D is TRBD1 (6 bases). Germline values: CDR1 SGHVS, CDR2 FQNEAQ. The CDR3 has 13 amino acids.

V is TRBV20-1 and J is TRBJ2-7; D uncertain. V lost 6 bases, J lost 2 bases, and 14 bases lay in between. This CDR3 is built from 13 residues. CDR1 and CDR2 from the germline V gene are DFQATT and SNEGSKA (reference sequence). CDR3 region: CSADRQRTYEQYF. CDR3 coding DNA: TGCAGTGCAGATAGGCAGAGGACCTACGAGCAGTACTTC.

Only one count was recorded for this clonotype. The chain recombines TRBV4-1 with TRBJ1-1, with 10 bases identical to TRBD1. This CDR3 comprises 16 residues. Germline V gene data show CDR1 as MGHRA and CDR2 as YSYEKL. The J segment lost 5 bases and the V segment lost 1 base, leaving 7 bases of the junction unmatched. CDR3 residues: CASSQVKGQGGTEAFF. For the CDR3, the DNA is TGCGCCAGCAGCCAAGTAAAAGGACAGGGGGGAACTGAAGCTTTCTTT.

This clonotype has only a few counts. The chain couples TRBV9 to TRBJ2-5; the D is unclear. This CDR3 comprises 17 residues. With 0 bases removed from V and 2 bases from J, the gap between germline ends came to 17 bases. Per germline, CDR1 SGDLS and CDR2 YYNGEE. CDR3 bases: TGTGCCAGCAGCGTAGGGGCTCTTCCAAATCCGCAAGAGACCCAGTACTTC. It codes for CASSVGALPNPQETQYF.

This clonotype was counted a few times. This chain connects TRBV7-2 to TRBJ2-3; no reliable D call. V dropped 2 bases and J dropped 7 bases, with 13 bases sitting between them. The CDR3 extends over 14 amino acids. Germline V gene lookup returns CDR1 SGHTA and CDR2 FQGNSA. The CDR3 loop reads CASSLKDGVNTQYF. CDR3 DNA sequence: TGTGCCAGCAGCTTAAAGGACGGAGTCAATACGCAGTATTTT. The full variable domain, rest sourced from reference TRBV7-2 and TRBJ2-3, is GAGVSQSPSNKVTEKGKDVELRCDPISGHTALYWYRQSLGQGLEFLIYFQGNSAPDKSGLPSDRFSAERTGGSVSTLTIQRTQQEDSAVYLCASSLKDGVNTQYFGPGTRLTVL.

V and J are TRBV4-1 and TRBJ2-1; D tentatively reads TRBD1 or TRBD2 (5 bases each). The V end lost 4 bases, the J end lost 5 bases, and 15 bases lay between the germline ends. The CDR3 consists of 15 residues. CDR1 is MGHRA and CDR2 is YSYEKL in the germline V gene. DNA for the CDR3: TGCGCCAGCAGCCGAATGGGACGGGGAAACAATGAGCAGTTCTTC. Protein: CASSRMGRGNNEQFF.

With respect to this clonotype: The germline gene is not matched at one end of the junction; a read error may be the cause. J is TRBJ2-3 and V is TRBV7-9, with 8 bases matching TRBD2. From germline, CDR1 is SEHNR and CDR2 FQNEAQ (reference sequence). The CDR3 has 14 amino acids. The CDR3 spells CASSLAGPTDTQYF. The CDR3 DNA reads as TGCGCCAGCAGCTTAGCGGGACCAACAGATACGCAGTATTTT.

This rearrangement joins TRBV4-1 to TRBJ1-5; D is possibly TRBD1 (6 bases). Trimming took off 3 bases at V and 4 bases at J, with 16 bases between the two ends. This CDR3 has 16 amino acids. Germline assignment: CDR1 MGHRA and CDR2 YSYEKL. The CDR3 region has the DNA TGCGCCAGCAGCCATCCTCAGGGGAAGCGAAATCAGCCCCAGCATTTT. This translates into CASSHPQGKRNQPQHF.

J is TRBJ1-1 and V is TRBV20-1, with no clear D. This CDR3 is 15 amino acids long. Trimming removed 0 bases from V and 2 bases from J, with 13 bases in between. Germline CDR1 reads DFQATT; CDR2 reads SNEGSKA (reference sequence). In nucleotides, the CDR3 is TGCAGTGCTAGAGATGGGTCTACGGTAAACACTGAAGCTTTCTTT. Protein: CSARDGSTVNTEAFF.

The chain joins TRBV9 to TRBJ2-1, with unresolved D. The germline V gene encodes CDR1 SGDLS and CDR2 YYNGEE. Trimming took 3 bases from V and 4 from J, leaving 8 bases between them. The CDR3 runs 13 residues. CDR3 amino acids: CASSEGLYNEQFF. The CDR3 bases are TGTGCCAGCAGCGAGGGCCTGTACAATGAGCAGTTCTTC.

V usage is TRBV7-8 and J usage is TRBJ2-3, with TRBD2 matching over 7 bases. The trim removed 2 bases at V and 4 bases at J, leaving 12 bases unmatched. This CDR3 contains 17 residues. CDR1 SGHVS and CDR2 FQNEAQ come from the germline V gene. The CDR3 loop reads CASSLRVGEGFADTQYF. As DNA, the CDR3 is TGTGCCAGCAGCTTAAGGGTGGGGGAGGGCTTCGCAGATACGCAGTATTTT.

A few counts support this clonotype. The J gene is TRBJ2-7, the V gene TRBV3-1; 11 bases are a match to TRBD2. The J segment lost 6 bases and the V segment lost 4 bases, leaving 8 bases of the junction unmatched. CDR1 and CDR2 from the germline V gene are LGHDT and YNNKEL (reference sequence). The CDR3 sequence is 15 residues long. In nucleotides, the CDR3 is TGTGCCAGCAGCCGATTGACTAGCGGGAAGGTCGAGCAGTACTTC. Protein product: CASSRLTSGKVEQYF.

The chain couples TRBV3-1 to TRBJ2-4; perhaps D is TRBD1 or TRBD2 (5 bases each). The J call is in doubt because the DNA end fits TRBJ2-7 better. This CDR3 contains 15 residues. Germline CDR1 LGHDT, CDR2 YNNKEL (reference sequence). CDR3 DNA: TGTGCCAGCAGCCAGACCGCTTGGATGGGGGACGAGCAGTACTTC. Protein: CASSQTAWMGDEQYF.

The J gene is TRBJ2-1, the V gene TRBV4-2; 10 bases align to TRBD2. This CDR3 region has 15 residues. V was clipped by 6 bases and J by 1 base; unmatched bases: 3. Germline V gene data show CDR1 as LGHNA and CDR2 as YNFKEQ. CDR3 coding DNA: TGTGCCAGCAGGGATAGCGGGAGGTCCTACAATGAGCAGTTCTTC. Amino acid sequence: CASRDSGRSYNEQFF.

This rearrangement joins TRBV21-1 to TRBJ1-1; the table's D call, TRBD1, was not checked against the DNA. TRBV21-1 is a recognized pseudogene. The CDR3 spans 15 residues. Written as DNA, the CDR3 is TGTGCCAGCAGCATGGGGGACAGTGAGAACACTGAAGCTTTCTTT. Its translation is CASSMGDSENTEAFF.

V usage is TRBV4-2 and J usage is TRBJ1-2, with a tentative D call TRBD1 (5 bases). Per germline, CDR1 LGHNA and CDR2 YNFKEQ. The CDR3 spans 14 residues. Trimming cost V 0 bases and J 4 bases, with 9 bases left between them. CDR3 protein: CASSQDPGSYGYTF. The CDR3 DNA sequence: TGTGCCAGCAGCCAAGATCCAGGGAGCTATGGCTACACCTTC.

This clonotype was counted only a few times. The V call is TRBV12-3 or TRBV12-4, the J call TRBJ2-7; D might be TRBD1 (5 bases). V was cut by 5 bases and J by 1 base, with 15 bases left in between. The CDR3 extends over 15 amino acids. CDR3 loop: CASSPRQGNSYEQYF. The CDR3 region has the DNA TGTGCCAGCAGTCCCCGTCAGGGAAATTCCTACGAGCAGTACTTC.

The CDR3 DNA is TGTGCCAGCAGCCCCCCCAGTGTCGGACACAATGAGCAGTTCTTC. It codes for CASSPPSVGHNEQFF. The V and J genes are TRBV7-9 and TRBJ2-1; D ambiguous. The V end lost 5 bases, the J end lost 5 bases, and 16 bases lay between the germline ends. Germline CDR1 SEHNR, CDR2 FQNEAQ (reference sequence). The CDR3 length is 15 residues.

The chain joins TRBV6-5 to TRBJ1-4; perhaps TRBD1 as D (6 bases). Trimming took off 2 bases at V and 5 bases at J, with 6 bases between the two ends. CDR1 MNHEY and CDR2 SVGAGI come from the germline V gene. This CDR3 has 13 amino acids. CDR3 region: CASSYDRNEKLFF. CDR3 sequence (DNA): TGTGCCAGCAGTTACGACAGGAATGAAAAACTGTTTTTT.

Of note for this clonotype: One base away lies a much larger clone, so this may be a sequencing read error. CDR3 residues: CASSFGEQYF. In DNA, the CDR3 is TGTGCCAGCAGTTTCGGAGAGCAGTACTTC. This rearrangement joins TRBV12-3 or TRBV12-4 to TRBJ2-5; no definite D call. CDR3 length: 10 residues. Between the trimmed V and J ends, which lost 3 bases and 11 bases, there was a span of 7 bases.